What follows are 5 T cell receptor beta chains derived from one specimen sequenced in a study of identical twins. TCRdb analysed the 5' RACE reads with MiXCR anew, one entry per CDR3 protein. This sample carries around 680,000 distinct CDR3 sequences, under 9% of them seen once, and the ten largest clones take about 0.98%. The data were also submitted as part of a second study, on yellow fever vaccine responses in identical twins.

Sequencing was done on a sample of PBMCs. Receptor source: a woman aged 18-29 years in good health.

Only a few counts were recorded for this clonotype. The CDR3 sequence is CATSDFGQTGSYNEQFF. CDR3 nucleotide sequence: TGTGCCACCAGTGACTTTGGACAGACTGGCTCCTACAATGAGCAGTTCTTC. V and J are TRBV24-1 and TRBJ2-1; perhaps TRBD1 as D (6 bases). The CDR3 has 17 residues. With 4 bases removed from V and 0 bases from J, the gap between germline ends came to 15 bases. Per the germline V gene, CDR1 is KGHDR and CDR2 is SFDVKD.

On this clonotype: The junction differs from germline at one of its ends, possibly a read error. The gene calls are TRBV7-7 and TRBJ2-2, with TRBD1 identical over 8 bases. Per the germline V gene, CDR1 is SSHAT and CDR2 is FNYEAQ (reference sequence). This CDR3 has 18 residues. The CDR3 region has the DNA TGTGCTAGCAGCCCCCGGACAGGGTGCTTCTTTACGACCGGGGAGCTGTTTTTT. Its translation: CASSPRTGCFFTTGELFF.

Worth noting for this clonotype: A much more abundant neighbour one base away suggests this may be a read error. The gene calls are TRBV4-2 and TRBJ2-2; D is ambiguous. V lost 4 bases, J lost 3 bases, and 12 bases lay in between. The CDR3 consists of 15 residues. Germline V lookup: CDR1 LGHNA, CDR2 YNFKEQ. CDR3 bases: TGTGCCAGCAGCCCGCTTTCTCCGTACACCGGGGAGCTGTTTTTT. Its protein is CASSPLSPYTGELFF.

This clonotype has a handful of counts. The chain couples TRBV9 to TRBJ2-1, with D perhaps assigned TRBD1 or TRBD2 (6 bases each). CDR1 SGDLS and CDR2 YYNGEE come from the germline V gene. The CDR3 has 14 residues. Trimming shortened V by 1 base and J by 7 bases, and 12 bases separated the two germline ends. CDR3 loop: CASSVTGARNEQFF. In DNA, the CDR3 is TGTGCCAGCAGCGTAACGGGGGCTCGAAATGAGCAGTTCTTC.

This clonotype was counted many times. This chain connects TRBV7-9 to TRBJ2-7, with 7 nucleotides matching TRBD1. After removal of 10 bases from V and 3 bases from J, the junction contained 12 bases not matched to a gene. The germline CDR1 and CDR2 sequences are SEHNR and FQNEAQ (reference sequence). This CDR3 has 14 amino acids. In DNA form, the CDR3 reads TGTGCCATTTTACCCGGGACAGAGAACTACGAGCAGTACTTC. Encoded protein: CAILPGTENYEQYF.